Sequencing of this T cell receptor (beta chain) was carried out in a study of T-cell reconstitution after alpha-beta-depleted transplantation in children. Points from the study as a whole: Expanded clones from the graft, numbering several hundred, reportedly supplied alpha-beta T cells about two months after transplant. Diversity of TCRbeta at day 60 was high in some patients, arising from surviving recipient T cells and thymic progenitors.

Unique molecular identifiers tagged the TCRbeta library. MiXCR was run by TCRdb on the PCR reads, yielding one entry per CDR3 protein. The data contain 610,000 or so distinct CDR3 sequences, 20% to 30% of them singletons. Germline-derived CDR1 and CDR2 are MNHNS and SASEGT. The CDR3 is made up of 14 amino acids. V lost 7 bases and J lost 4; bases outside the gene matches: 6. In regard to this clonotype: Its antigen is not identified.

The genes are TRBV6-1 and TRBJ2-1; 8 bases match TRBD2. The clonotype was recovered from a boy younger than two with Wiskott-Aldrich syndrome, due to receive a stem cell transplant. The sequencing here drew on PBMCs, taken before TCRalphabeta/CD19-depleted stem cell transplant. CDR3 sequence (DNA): TGTGCCAGCAACACGGGAGGGTCATACAATGAGCAGTTCTTC. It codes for CASNTGGSYNEQFF.